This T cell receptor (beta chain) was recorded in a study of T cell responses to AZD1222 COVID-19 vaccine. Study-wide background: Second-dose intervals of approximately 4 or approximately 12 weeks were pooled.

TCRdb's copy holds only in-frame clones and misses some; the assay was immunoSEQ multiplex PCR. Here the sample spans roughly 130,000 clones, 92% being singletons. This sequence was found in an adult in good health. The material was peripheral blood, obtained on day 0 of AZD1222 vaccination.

CDR3 loop: CATSRDAGPYGYTF. The CDR3 region has the DNA TGTGCCACCAGCAGAGATGCAGGGCCCTATGGCTACACCTTC. The chain carries TRBV15 and TRBJ1-2, with a possible D match to TRBD1 (5 bases). Germline values: CDR1 LNHNV, CDR2 YYDKDF (reference sequence). CDR3 length: 14 amino acids. V was trimmed by 0 bases and J by 4 bases, leaving 9 bases between them.